This TCR beta chain was captured by sequencing in a study of beta chain features in type 1 diabetes. Across the whole study: Sorted cells from all samples, numbering approximately 110,000,000, were examined. Findings of the study overall: Any PCR bias toward short templates would affect both groups alike. Among patients with Type 1 diabetes, TCRB CDR3s were moderately but significantly shorter in every one of the four CD4+ subsets.

Deletions cut 8 bases from V and 6 bases from J, with 14 bases between. Germline CDR1 is MDHEN and CDR2 is SYDVKM. There are 13 residues in the CDR3. TCRB transcripts that were expressed got sequenced, as all of the isolated RNA had been reverse transcribed. Regulatory, naive and central memory T cell samples averaged approximately 3.4 million reads. Profiled with immunoSEQ multiplex PCR; TCRdb holds only in-frame clones, not every one. The sample contains fewer than 650,000 clones, 15% to 19% of which appear only once. Turning to this clone: Its antigen is not known.

The sample comprised naive CD4+ T cells from blood. The J gene is TRBJ2-1, the V gene TRBV28; tentative D call: TRBD1 (6 bases). This clonotype originated in a man younger than 35 in good health. In DNA, the CDR3 is TGTGCCAGCGGGGGCCCGGTAGGCAATGAGCAGTTCTTC. It yields the protein CASGGPVGNEQFF. The variable domain in full, completed from reference TRBV28 and TRBJ2-1, reads DVKVTQSSRYLVKRTGEKVFLECVQDMDHENMFWYRQDPGLGLRLIYFSYDVKMKEKGDIPEGYSVSREKKERFSLILESASTNQTSMYLCASGGPVGNEQFFGPGTRLTVL.